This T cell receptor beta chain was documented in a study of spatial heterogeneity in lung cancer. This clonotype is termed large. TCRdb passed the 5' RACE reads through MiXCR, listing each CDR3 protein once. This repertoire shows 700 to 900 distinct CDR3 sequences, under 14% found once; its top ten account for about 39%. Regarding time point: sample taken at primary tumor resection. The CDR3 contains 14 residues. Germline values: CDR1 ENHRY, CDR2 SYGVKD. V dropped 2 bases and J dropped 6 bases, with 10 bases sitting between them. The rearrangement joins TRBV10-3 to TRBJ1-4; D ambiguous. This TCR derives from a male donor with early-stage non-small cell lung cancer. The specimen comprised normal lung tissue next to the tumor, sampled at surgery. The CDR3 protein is CAISESRMDEKLFF. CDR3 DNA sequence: TGTGCCATCAGTGAGAGCAGGATGGATGAAAAACTGTTTTTT.